These 20 T cell receptor beta chains came from one sample sequenced in a study of blood T cell repertoires in COVID-19. Sequenced by immunoSEQ multiplex PCR; TCRdb stores in-frame clones only, minus some. The sample contains roughly 40,000 clones, just over 85% of which appear only once. The sequencing sample was made of peripheral blood. The receptors come from a man aged 70 or older with acute or convalescent COVID-19.

This clone occurred a few times. The V gene is TRBV3-1 (or the pseudogene TRBV3-2), the J gene TRBJ2-3; 10 bases align to TRBD2. V gave up 5 bases and J gave up 5 bases; unmatched junction bases: 4. Germline loops: CDR1 LGHDT, CDR2 YNNKEL (reference sequence). The CDR3 sequence is 14 residues long. CDR3 in amino acids: CASSSRTSGDTQYF. DNA for the CDR3: TGTGCCAGCAGCTCTCGGACTAGCGGAGATACGCAGTATTTT.

This rearrangement joins TRBV4-1 to TRBJ1-4; no reliable D call. The V end lost 0 bases, the J end lost 0 bases, and 11 bases lay between the germline ends. The CDR3 is 17 amino acids. Germline CDR1 reads MGHRA; CDR2 reads YSYEKL. The CDR3 region is CASSQEGPPATNEKLFF. CDR3 nucleotide sequence: TGCGCCAGCAGCCAAGAGGGCCCCCCCGCAACTAATGAAAAACTGTTTTTT.

The CDR3 protein is CASSEQLAAITYEQYF. The CDR3 nucleotides read TGTGCCAGCAGCGAGCAACTAGCTGCTATAACCTACGAGCAGTACTTC. The V call is TRBV11-2, the J call TRBJ2-7; TRBD2 is a possible D gene (6 bases). This CDR3 has 16 amino acids. V shed 5 bases and J shed 2 bases, with 19 bases lying between them. CDR1 and CDR2 from the germline V gene are SGHAT and FQNNGV.

This clone was recorded a few times. V and J are TRBV5-1 and TRBJ2-1, with D perhaps TRBD2 (6 bases). Germline CDR1 reads SGHRS; CDR2 reads YFSETQ. This CDR3 contains 15 residues. Trimming took off 2 bases at V and 7 bases at J, with 16 bases between the two ends. The CDR3 DNA sequence: TGCGCCAGCAGCTTAAGGGCGGGGTCTAGTAATGAGCAGTTCTTC. It translates to CASSLRAGSSNEQFF. The variable domain in full, with the rest retrieved from reference TRBV5-1 and TRBJ2-1, is KAGVTQTPRYLIKTRGQQVTLSCSPISGHRSVSWYQQTPGQGLQFLFEYFSETQRNKGNFPGRFSGRQFSNSRSEMNVSTLELGDSALYLCASSLRAGSSNEQFFGPGTRLTVL.

This chain uses TRBV2 with TRBJ2-2, with 7 bases fitting TRBD2. The CDR3 spans 16 residues. Germline loops: CDR1 SNHLY, CDR2 FYNNEI. Trimming cost V 4 bases and J 6 bases; bases outside gene matches: 11. The CDR3 DNA is TGTGCCAGCAGTGGGGAAGGCGGGGGATCGGCCGGGGAGCTGTTTTTT. Its protein product is CASSGEGGGSAGELFF. Full variable domain (rest looked up from reference TRBV2 and TRBJ2-2): EPEVTQTPSHQVTQMGQEVILRCVPISNHLYFYWYRQILGQKVEFLVSFYNNEISEKSEIFDDQFSVERPDGSNFTLKIRSTKLEDSAMYFCASSGEGGGSAGELFFGEGSRLTVL.

This clone was seen a handful of times. The chain couples TRBV7-6 to TRBJ2-7, with 9 bases matching TRBD2. CDR1 and CDR2 (germline): SGHVS, FNYEAQ. The CDR3 spans 19 residues. V trimming: 3 bases; J trimming: 1 base; junction bases outside the gene matches: 16. In nucleotides, the CDR3 is TGTGCCAGCAGCTTCTTAGGGAGCGGGGGGATTACGGGTTCCTACGAGCAGTACTTC. This translates into CASSFLGSGGITGSYEQYF. The variable domain in full, with the rest retrieved from reference TRBV7-6 and TRBJ2-7, is GAGVSQSPRYKVTKRGQDVALRCDPISGHVSLYWYRQALGQGPEFLTYFNYEAQQDKSGLPNDRFSAERPEGSISTLTIQRTEQRDSAMYRCASSFLGSGGITGSYEQYFGPGTRLTVT.

A single count supports this clone. This chain connects TRBV6-1 to TRBJ1-5; 7 nucleotides match TRBD1. There are 16 residues in the CDR3. The germline V gene has CDR1 MNHNS and CDR2 SASEGT. The V gene end was trimmed by 4 bases and the J gene end by 0 bases; junction bases not matched to a gene: 6. For the CDR3, the DNA is TGTGCCAGCAGTGGGTTGACAGGGTATAGCAATCAGCCCCAGCATTTT. Its translation is CASSGLTGYSNQPQHF.

The genes are TRBV5-4 and TRBJ2-3; TRBD2 agrees at 9 bases. The length of the CDR3 is 17 residues. CDR1 and CDR2 from the germline V gene are SGHNT and YYREEE (reference sequence). V was clipped by 0 bases and J by 0 bases; unmatched bases: 5. The CDR3 DNA reads TGTGCCAGCAGCTTGGGTAGCGGGGGATCTAGCACAGATACGCAGTATTTT. It encodes CASSLGSGGSSTDTQYF. Full variable domain (rest looked up from reference TRBV5-4 and TRBJ2-3): ETGVTQSPTHLIKTRGQQVTLRCSSQSGHNTVSWYQQALGQGPQFIFQYYREEENGRGNFPPRFSGLQFPNYSSELNVNALELDDSALYLCASSLGSGGSSTDTQYFGPGTRLTVL.

J is TRBJ2-1 and V is TRBV6-1, with TRBD2 identical over 7 bases. The J segment lost 9 bases and the V segment lost 3 bases, leaving 11 bases of the junction unmatched. This CDR3 is built from 15 residues. CDR1 MNHNS and CDR2 SASEGT come from the germline V gene. The CDR3 DNA sequence: TGTGCCAGCAGTGAGTCGGGGGAGGGCCGGATTGAGCAGTTCTTC. It yields the protein CASSESGEGRIEQFF.

The gene calls are TRBV3-1 (or the pseudogene TRBV3-2) and TRBJ2-1, with D possibly being TRBD2 (5 bases). Trimming took off 1 base at V and 5 bases at J, with 12 bases between the two ends. Germline values: CDR1 LGHDT, CDR2 YNNKEL (reference sequence). The CDR3 has 15 residues. The DNA of the CDR3 is TGTGCCAGCAGCCAAGTTCGGAGGAGCGACAATGAGCAGTTCTTC. It specifies CASSQVRRSDNEQFF.

The chain recombines TRBV27 with TRBJ2-7; 7 bases agree with TRBD1. This CDR3 is 14 amino acids long. Germline V gene sequence: CDR1 MNHEY, CDR2 SMNVEV (reference sequence). V trimming: 5 bases; J trimming: 2 bases; junction bases outside the gene matches: 6. The CDR3 sequence: CASSRDSQTYEQYF. The CDR3, as DNA: TGTGCCAGCAGTCGGGACAGCCAAACCTACGAGCAGTACTTC.

The J gene is TRBJ2-5, the V gene TRBV7-2; D is possibly TRBD1 (5 bases). The CDR3 is 13 amino acids. The V gene's germline CDR1 is SGHTA and CDR2 FQGNSA. Trimming left V 5 bases short and J 3 bases short, with 10 bases between. CDR3 bases: TGTGCCAGCAGCCGACAGATCGAAGAGACCCAGTACTTC. The encoded protein is CASSRQIEETQYF. Full variable domain (missing parts from reference TRBV7-2 and TRBJ2-5): GAGVSQSPSNKVTEKGKDVELRCDPISGHTALYWYRQSLGQGLEFLIYFQGNSAPDKSGLPSDRFSAERTGGSVSTLTIQRTQQEDSAVYLCASSRQIEETQYFGPGTRLLVL.

The rearrangement uses TRBV3-1 (or the pseudogene TRBV3-2) and TRBJ1-2; 8 bases line up with TRBD1. V was pared by 1 base and J by 8 bases, with 3 bases of the junction left unmatched. This CDR3 has 13 amino acids. Germline CDR1 LGHDT, CDR2 YNNKEL (reference sequence). CDR3 loop: CASSQGRDRGYTF. CDR3 nucleotides: TGTGCCAGCAGCCAAGGCCGGGACAGGGGCTACACCTTC.

The chain recombines TRBV5-1 with TRBJ2-7; tentative D call: TRBD2 (6 bases). The CDR3 runs to 15 residues. Germline V CDR1 and CDR2: SGHRS, YFSETQ. The V and J ends lost 2 bases and 5 bases respectively, with 17 bases between them. As DNA, the CDR3 is TGCGCCAGCAGCTTTGGGAGGCTCCAGGTTGACGAGCAGTACTTC. It yields the protein CASSFGRLQVDEQYF.

This chain links TRBV5-1 with TRBJ2-4, with TRBD1 matching over 7 bases. V lost 3 bases, J lost 8 bases, and 11 bases stayed unmatched. Germline values: CDR1 SGHRS, CDR2 YFSETQ. The CDR3 extends over 15 amino acids. The CDR3 reads CASSSGDSLRDIQYF. CDR3 nucleotides: TGCGCCAGCAGCTCCGGGGACAGCCTAAGGGACATTCAGTACTTC. Supplemented by reference TRBV5-1 and TRBJ2-4, the full variable domain reads KAGVTQTPRYLIKTRGQQVTLSCSPISGHRSVSWYQQTPGQGLQFLFEYFSETQRNKGNFPGRFSGRQFSNSRSEMNVSTLELGDSALYLCASSSGDSLRDIQYFGAGTRLSVL.

This sequence joins TRBV19 and TRBJ1-2; no firm D call. The V gene lost 4 bases and the J gene lost 3 bases, with 6 bases spanning the gap. Germline CDR1 reads LNHDA; CDR2 reads SQIVND (reference sequence). The CDR3 sequence is 12 residues long. This chain's CDR3 is CASSNFDYGYTF. CDR3 bases: TGTGCCAGTAGTAATTTCGACTATGGCTACACCTTC.

The chain links TRBV7-2 to TRBJ1-1; D is uncertain. Trimming took off 5 bases at V and 2 bases at J, with 18 bases between the two ends. Germline-derived CDR1 and CDR2 are SGHTA and FQGNSA. The CDR3 totals 16 residues. In DNA, the CDR3 is TGTGCCAGCAGCCGCCCCGGTGGGCGTGGAAACACTGAAGCTTTCTTT. Translating gives CASSRPGGRGNTEAFF.

The chain has TRBV2 and TRBJ2-1; 7 bases map to TRBD2. Germline trimming cut 7 bases from V and 10 bases from J; bases unmatched to any gene: 16. The CDR3 has 15 residues. CDR1 SNHLY and CDR2 FYNNEI come from the germline V gene. CDR3 sequence (DNA): TGTGCCAGCATTAAGACTAGCCTCCGCGACGGAGAGCAGTTCTTC. Protein: CASIKTSLRDGEQFF.

V is TRBV7-9 and J is TRBJ1-6; TRBD1 matches at 8 bases. Germline loops: CDR1 SEHNR, CDR2 FQNEAQ (reference sequence). CDR3 size: 15 residues. Trimming cost V 2 bases and J 8 bases; bases outside gene matches: 5. CDR3 coding DNA: TGTGCCAGCAGCTTATCAGGGGGCATGGATTCACCCCTCCACTTT. Protein: CASSLSGGMDSPLHF.

The table lists this clone with a count of one. The chain employs TRBV6-6 and TRBJ1-1; a weak D match, TRBD1 (5 bases). The germline V and J ends were trimmed by 7 bases and 4 bases, with 10 bases remaining between them. The CDR3 is made up of 12 amino acids. In germline, CDR1 is MNHNY, CDR2 SVGAGI (reference sequence). CDR3 sequence (DNA): TGTGCCAGCACCGACAGTACCACTGAAGCTTTCTTT. Protein product: CASTDSTTEAFF.